This T cell receptor beta chain was recovered during a study of CD8 T cells in ankylosing spondylitis. This clonotype turned up a few times. Its antigen is unidentified. The study, taken as a whole, reports: Disease-linked clones reportedly showed significant enrichment in matched ankylosing spondylitis synovial fluid. CD8+ cells made up the disease-linked clones, which were relatively rare in peripheral blood. Within ankylosing spondylitis blood, a TCR beta motif made up of several highly homologous variants appeared to be characteristic.

J gave up 4 bases and V 5 bases, and 6 bases lay outside the gene matches. CDR3 length equals 15 residues. Each CDR3 protein gets one entry after TCRdb re-called the 5' RACE reads with MiXCR. The sample has just under 350,000 distinct CDR3 sequences, approximately 15% seen once. The sequencing sample was made of blood, either unsorted or a sorted T cell fraction (not recorded which). The clonotype comes from a male donor with ankylosing spondylitis or in good health (not recorded which). The J gene is TRBJ2-1, the V gene TRBV12-3 or TRBV12-4; 9 nucleotides align to TRBD2. The CDR3 protein is CASSSGLAPYNEQFF. The CDR3 nucleotides are TGTGCCAGCAGTAGTGGACTAGCGCCTTACAATGAGCAGTTCTTC.